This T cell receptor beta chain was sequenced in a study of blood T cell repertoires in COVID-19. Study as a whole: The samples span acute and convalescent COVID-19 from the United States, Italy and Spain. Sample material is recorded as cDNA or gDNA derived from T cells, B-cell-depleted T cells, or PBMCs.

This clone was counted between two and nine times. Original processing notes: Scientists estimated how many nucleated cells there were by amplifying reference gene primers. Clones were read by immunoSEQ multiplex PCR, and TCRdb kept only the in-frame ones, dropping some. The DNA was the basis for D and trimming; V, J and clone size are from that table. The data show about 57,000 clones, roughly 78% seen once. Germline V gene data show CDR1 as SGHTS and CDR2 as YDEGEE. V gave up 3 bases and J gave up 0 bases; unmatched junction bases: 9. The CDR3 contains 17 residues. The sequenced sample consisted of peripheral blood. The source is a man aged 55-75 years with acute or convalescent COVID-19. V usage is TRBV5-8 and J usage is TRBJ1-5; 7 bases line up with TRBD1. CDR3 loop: CASSSRLGQYSNQPQHF. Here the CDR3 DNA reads TGTGCCAGCAGCTCCCGTCTGGGACAGTATAGCAATCAGCCCCAGCATTTT.